These 18 T cell receptor beta chains originate from one sample sequenced in a study of regulatory T cells in long-lasting Graves disease. Arm-PCR of CDR3 regions with iRepertoire HTBI primers generated TCR beta libraries. Each CDR3 protein is one row after TCRdb ran MiXCR on the multiplex PCR reads. The data show 450,000 or so distinct CDR3 sequences, approximately 23% seen once. The time point denotes: persistent/refractory GD, antithyroid drugs over 5 years with positive TRAb. PBMCs were the source of the RNA used for TCR sequencing. The specimen comprised peripheral blood mononuclear cells (PBMCs), sampled when the disease was refractory, from a patient treated with antithyroid drugs. The receptors come from a female donor with Graves disease.

The chain employs TRBV12-3 or TRBV12-4 and TRBJ1-3; D is ambiguous. This CDR3 comprises 14 residues. V shed 7 bases and J shed 4 bases, with 14 bases lying between them. The CDR3 DNA reads TGTGCCAGCACTCTAGTAAGGCCCGGAAACACCATATATTTT. Protein product: CASTLVRPGNTIYF.

This clonotype was seen only a few times. The V gene is TRBV4-2, the J gene TRBJ1-2, with D uncertain. The CDR3 spans 16 residues. Germline V lookup: CDR1 LGHNA, CDR2 YNFKEQ. V was cut by 0 bases and J by 4 bases, with 15 bases left in between. CDR3 sequence reads: CASSQDLRVPTYGYTF. The DNA for the CDR3 is TGTGCCAGCAGCCAAGATCTTAGGGTACCTACCTATGGCTACACCTTC.

There are a few counts of this clonotype. V gene TRBV27 combines with J gene TRBJ2-7, with 9 positions matching TRBD1. The CDR3 is 16 residues long. Germline CDR1 is MNHEY and CDR2 is SMNVEV (reference sequence). Germline trimming cut 8 bases from V and 2 bases from J; bases unmatched to any gene: 13. This CDR3 reads CASAGTGSERAYEQYF. The DNA for the CDR3 is TGTGCCAGCGCCGGGACAGGGTCAGAAAGGGCCTACGAGCAGTACTTC.

This clonotype occurred many times. The gene calls are TRBV28 and TRBJ2-3; the D call may be TRBD1 or TRBD2 (5 bases each). The CDR3 runs to 15 residues. Germline-derived CDR1 and CDR2 are MDHEN and SYDVKM. V was cut by 3 bases and J by 2 bases, with 12 bases left in between. CDR3 nucleotides: TGTGCCAGCAGTTTTGGTCTGGGGACCACAGATACGCAGTATTTT. Its protein is CASSFGLGTTDTQYF.

This clonotype was detected only a few times. The chain joins TRBV25-1 to TRBJ2-7; no definite D call. Germline assignment: CDR1 MGHDK and CDR2 SYGVNS. This CDR3 has 12 residues. V lost 4 bases, J lost 3 bases, and 7 bases lay in between. The DNA of the CDR3 is TGTGCCAGCAGTGGTCGGATCTACGAGCAGTACTTC. It yields the protein CASSGRIYEQYF.

This clonotype was seen more than once but under ten times. This chain connects TRBV3-1 to TRBJ1-6, with D uncertain. This CDR3 spans 15 amino acids. CDR1 and CDR2 (germline): LGHDT, YNNKEL (reference sequence). Trimming left V 0 bases short and J 9 bases short, with 12 bases between. CDR3 coding DNA: TGTGCCAGCAGCCAAGAAGGCGGCGGAGGTTCACCCCTCCACTTT. Protein sequence: CASSQEGGGGSPLHF.

This clonotype occurred a few times. The chain combines TRBV6-1 with TRBJ1-5; 7 nucleotides agree with TRBD1. Germline V gene sequence: CDR1 MNHNS, CDR2 SASEGT. This CDR3 is built from 19 residues. The V gene end was trimmed by 5 bases and the J gene end by 0 bases; junction bases not matched to a gene: 16. In DNA, the CDR3 is TGTGCCAGCAGTTCCAGGGACAGCCCGAGTTCTTATAGCAATCAGCCCCAGCATTTT. Protein sequence: CASSSRDSPSSYSNQPQHF.

A remark on this clonotype: This may come from a read error, since a much larger clone is one base off. The chain employs TRBV11-2 and TRBJ1-2; TRBD1 might be the D (6 bases). Germline V gene data show CDR1 as SGHAT and CDR2 as FQNNGV. CDR3 length: 16 amino acids. CDR3 bases: TGTGTCAGCAGCCCTTTAAGACAGGCGAAGTTCTATGGCTACACCTTC. Protein product: CVSSPLRQAKFYGYTF.

This clonotype was counted at least ten times. This chain links TRBV29-1 with TRBJ1-2, with D possibly matching TRBD1 (5 bases). Germline CDR1 and CDR2: SQVTM and ANQGSEA. The CDR3 is made up of 13 amino acids. V lost 1 base to trimming and J lost 4 bases, with 10 bases between them. This chain's CDR3 is CSVEAGQGYGYTF. As DNA, the CDR3 is TGCAGCGTTGAAGCTGGCCAGGGCTATGGCTACACCTTC.

Concerning this clonotype itself: A junction boundary mismatches the germline segment, possibly from a read error. The gene calls are TRBV20-1 and TRBJ1-2; 11 nucleotides align to TRBD1. The germline V gene has CDR1 DFQATT and CDR2 SNEGSKA (reference sequence). This CDR3 has 14 amino acids. The CDR3 reads CSARDHRTGGESHF. DNA for the CDR3: TGCAGTGCTAGAGATCACAGGACAGGGGGCGAATCCCACTTC.

The chain uses TRBV4-1 and TRBJ1-1; no definite D call. The CDR3 extends over 14 amino acids. V dropped 5 bases and J dropped 4 bases, with 14 bases sitting between them. Germline V gene lookup returns CDR1 MGHRA and CDR2 YSYEKL. CDR3 DNA sequence: TGCGCCAGCAGCGATATTGGGCTGGGCACTGAAGCTTTCTTT. Its protein is CASSDIGLGTEAFF.

Only a few counts were recorded for this clonotype. The rearrangement joins TRBV5-6 to TRBJ1-5; a possible D gene is TRBD1 (5 bases). V dropped 5 bases and J dropped 4 bases, with 16 bases sitting between them. The CDR3 contains 15 residues. The germline CDR1 and CDR2 sequences are SGHDT and YYEEEE. The CDR3 is CASSEGATTNQPQHF. In DNA, the CDR3 is TGTGCCAGCAGTGAAGGGGCGACTACAAATCAGCCCCAGCATTTT.

The chain combines TRBV3-1 with TRBJ1-2; D not certain. The V end was cut by 1 base, the J end by 0 bases, with 6 bases between. CDR1 is LGHDT, CDR2 YNNKEL, per germline (reference sequence). The CDR3 sequence is 14 residues long. CDR3: CASSQGLANYGYTF. The CDR3 region has the DNA TGTGCCAGCAGCCAAGGGCTGGCTAACTATGGCTACACCTTC.

This clonotype has at least ten counts. The gene calls are TRBV6-1 and TRBJ1-1; D gene uncertain. This CDR3 comprises 12 residues. Germline values: CDR1 MNHNS, CDR2 SASEGT. V dropped 6 bases and J dropped 1 base, with 6 bases sitting between them. The CDR3 reads CASRGPNTEAFF. DNA of the CDR3: TGTGCCAGCAGAGGACCGAACACTGAAGCTTTCTTT.

This clonotype was seen a handful of times. The chain links TRBV20-1 to TRBJ2-5; D uncertain. The germline V and J ends were trimmed by 7 bases and 5 bases, with 11 bases remaining between them. The CDR3 covers 11 residues. Germline values: CDR1 DFQATT, CDR2 SNEGSKA (reference sequence). The CDR3 region is CSGGRWETQYF. The DNA for the CDR3 is TGCAGTGGAGGTAGATGGGAGACCCAGTACTTC.

This clonotype was found a few times. The chain combines TRBV5-5 with TRBJ2-7; 7 nucleotides agree with TRBD2. The ends lost 2 bases at V and 2 bases at J; junction bases unmatched: 19. Germline V lookup: CDR1 SGHKS, CDR2 YYEKEE (reference sequence). The CDR3 has 19 residues. The CDR3 bases are TGTGCCAGCAGCTTACGTAACGGGAGGAGCTATTCCCCTACCTACGAGCAGTACTTC. Translation: CASSLRNGRSYSPTYEQYF.

Comments on this clonotype: A read error may explain this, as a much larger clone is one base away. The genes are TRBV19 and TRBJ1-1, with D hard to call. The CDR3 has 15 residues. Per the germline V gene, CDR1 is LNHDA and CDR2 is SQIVND (reference sequence). The V end was cut by 1 base, the J end by 1 base, with 10 bases between. The DNA for the CDR3 is TGTGCCAGTAGTATAGCGGTACTTAGGAACACTGAAGCTTTCTTT. Translated: CASSIAVLRNTEAFF.

This clonotype showed up many times. J is TRBJ2-7 and V is TRBV20-1; 8 nucleotides agree with TRBD1. The CDR3 contains 13 residues. Germline loops: CDR1 DFQATT, CDR2 SNEGSKA (reference sequence). V was clipped by 1 base and J by 5 bases; unmatched bases: 4. The CDR3 region is CSARGTGSDEQYF. CDR3 in DNA: TGCAGTGCTAGAGGGACAGGGAGCGACGAGCAGTACTTC.